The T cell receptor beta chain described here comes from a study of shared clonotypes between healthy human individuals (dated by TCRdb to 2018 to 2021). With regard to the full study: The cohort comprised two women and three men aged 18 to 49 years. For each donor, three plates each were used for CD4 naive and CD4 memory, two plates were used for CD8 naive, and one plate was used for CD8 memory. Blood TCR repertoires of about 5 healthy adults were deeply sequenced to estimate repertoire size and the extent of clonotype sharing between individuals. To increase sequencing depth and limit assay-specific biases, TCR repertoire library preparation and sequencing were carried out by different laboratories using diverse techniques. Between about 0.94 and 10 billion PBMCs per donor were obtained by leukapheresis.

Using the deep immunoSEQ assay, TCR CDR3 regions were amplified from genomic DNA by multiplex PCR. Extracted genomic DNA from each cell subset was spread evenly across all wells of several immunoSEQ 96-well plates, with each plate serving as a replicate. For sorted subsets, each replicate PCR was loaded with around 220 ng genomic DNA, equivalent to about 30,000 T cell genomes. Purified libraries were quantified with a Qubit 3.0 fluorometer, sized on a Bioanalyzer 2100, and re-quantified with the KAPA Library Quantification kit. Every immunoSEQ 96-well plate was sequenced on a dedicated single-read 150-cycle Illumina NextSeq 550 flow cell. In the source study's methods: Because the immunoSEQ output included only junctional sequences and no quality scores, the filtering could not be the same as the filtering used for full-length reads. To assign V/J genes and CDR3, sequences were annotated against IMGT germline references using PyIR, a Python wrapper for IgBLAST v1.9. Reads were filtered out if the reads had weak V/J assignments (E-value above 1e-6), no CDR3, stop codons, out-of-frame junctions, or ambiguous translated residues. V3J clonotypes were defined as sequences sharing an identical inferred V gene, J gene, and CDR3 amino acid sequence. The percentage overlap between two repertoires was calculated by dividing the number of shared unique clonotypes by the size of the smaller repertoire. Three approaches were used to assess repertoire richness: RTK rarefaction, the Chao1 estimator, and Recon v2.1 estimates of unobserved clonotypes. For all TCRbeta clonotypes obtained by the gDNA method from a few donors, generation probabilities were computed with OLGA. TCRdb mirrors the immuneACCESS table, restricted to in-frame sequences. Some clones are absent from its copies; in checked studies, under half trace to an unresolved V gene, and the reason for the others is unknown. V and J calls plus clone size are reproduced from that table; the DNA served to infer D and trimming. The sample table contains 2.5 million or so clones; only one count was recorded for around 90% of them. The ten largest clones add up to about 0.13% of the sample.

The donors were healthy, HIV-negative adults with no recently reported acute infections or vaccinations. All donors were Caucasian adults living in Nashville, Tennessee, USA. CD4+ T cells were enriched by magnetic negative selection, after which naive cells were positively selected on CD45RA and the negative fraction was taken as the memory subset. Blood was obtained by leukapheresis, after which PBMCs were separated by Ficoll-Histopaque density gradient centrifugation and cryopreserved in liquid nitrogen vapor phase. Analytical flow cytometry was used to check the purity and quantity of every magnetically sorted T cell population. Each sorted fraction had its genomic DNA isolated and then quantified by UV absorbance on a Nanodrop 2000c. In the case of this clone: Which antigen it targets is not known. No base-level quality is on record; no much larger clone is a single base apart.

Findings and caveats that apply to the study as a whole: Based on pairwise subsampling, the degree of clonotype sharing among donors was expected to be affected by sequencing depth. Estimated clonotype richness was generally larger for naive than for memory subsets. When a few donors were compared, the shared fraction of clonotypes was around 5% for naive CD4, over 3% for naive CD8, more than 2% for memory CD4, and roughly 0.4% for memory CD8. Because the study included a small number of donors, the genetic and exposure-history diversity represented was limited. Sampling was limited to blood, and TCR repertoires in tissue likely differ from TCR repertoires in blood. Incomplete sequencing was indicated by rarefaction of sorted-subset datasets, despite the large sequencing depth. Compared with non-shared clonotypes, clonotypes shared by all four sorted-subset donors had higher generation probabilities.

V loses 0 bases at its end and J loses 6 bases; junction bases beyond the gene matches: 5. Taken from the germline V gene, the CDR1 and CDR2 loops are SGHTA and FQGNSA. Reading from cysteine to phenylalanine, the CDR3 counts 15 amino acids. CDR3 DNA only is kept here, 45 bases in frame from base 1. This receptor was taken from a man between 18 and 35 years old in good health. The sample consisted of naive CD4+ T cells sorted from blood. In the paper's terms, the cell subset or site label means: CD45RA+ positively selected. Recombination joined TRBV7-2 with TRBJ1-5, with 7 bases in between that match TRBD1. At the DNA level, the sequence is TGTGCCAGCAGCTTAGCCCCACAGGGGCTTCAGCCCCAGCATTTT. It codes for CASSLAPQGLQPQHF.